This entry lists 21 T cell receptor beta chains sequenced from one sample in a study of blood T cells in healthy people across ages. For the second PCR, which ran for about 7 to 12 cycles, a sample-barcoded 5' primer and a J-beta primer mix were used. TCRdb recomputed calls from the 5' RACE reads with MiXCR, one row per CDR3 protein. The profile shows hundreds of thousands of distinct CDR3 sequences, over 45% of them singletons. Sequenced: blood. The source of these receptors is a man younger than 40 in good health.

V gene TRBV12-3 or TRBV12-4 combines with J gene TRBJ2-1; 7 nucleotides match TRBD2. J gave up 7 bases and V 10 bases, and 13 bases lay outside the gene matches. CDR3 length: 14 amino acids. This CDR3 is CAIGPGLISNEQFF. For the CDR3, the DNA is TGTGCCATAGGACCGGGACTAATCAGTAATGAGCAGTTCTTC.

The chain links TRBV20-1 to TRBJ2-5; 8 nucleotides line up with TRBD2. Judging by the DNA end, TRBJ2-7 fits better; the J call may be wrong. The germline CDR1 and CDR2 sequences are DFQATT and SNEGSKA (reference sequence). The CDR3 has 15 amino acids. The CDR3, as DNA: TGCAGTGCCCGAAGGGCGGGAGGAAGTTCGCGCGAGCAGTACTTC. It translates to CSARRAGGSSREQYF.

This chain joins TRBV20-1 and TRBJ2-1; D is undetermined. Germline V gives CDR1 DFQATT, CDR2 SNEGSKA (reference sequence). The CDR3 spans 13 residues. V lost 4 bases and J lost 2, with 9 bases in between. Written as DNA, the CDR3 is TGCAGTGCTACTGGCTACCCCTACAATGAGCAGTTCTTC. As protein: CSATGYPYNEQFF.

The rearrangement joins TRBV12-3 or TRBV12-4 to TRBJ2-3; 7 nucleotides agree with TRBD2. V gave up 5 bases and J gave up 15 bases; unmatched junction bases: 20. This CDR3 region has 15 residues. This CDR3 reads CASSNGGGRADTEYF. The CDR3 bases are TGTGCCAGCAGTAATGGCGGTGGGAGGGCAGATACGGAATATTTT.

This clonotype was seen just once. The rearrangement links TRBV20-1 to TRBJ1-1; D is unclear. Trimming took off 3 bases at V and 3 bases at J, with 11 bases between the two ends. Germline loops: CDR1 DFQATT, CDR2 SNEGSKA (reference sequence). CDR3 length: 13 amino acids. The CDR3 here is CSASRQRDTEAFF. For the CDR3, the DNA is TGCAGTGCTAGTCGCCAGAGGGACACTGAAGCTTTCTTT.

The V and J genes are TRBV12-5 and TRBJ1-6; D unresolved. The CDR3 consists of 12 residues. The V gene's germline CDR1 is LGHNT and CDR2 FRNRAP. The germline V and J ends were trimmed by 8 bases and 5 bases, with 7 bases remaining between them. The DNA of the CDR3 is TGTGCTAGTAGATGGGATAATTCACCCCTCCACTTT. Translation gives CASRWDNSPLHF.

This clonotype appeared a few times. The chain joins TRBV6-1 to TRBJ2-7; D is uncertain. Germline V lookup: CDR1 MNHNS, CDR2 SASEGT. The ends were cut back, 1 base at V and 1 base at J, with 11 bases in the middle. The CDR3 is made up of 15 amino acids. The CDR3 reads CASSEGSSVSYEQYF. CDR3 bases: TGTGCCAGCAGTGAAGGGTCTTCGGTGTCCTACGAGCAGTACTTC.

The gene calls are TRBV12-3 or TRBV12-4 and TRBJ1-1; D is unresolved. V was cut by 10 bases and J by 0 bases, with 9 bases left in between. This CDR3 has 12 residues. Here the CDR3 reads CATRWMNTEAFF. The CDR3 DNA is TGTGCCACCAGGTGGATGAACACTGAAGCTTTCTTT.

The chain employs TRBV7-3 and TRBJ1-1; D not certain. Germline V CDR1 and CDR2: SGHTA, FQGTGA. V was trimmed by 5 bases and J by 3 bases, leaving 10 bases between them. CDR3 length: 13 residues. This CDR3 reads CASSKYGYTEAFF. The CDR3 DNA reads TGTGCCAGCAGCAAATACGGTTACACTGAAGCTTTCTTT.

The CDR3 loop is CASSLAGGLDTQYF. DNA for the CDR3: TGTGCCAGCAGCTTAGCGGGGGGGTTGGATACGCAGTATTTT. This chain links TRBV7-6 with TRBJ2-3; 7 bases map to TRBD2. The V gene's germline CDR1 is SGHVS and CDR2 FNYEAQ. The CDR3 totals 14 residues. V shed 0 bases, J shed 6 bases, and the junction held 3 bases outside the gene matches.

The CDR3: CASRSGASGANVLTF. The CDR3 bases are TGTGCCAGCCGCAGTGGGGCATCTGGGGCCAACGTCCTGACTTTC. The chain combines TRBV6-2 or TRBV6-3 with TRBJ2-6; perhaps TRBD1 as D (5 bases). Germline-derived CDR1 and CDR2 are MNHEY and SVGEGT. Trimming cost V 8 bases and J 1 base, with 12 bases left between them. This CDR3 has 15 residues.

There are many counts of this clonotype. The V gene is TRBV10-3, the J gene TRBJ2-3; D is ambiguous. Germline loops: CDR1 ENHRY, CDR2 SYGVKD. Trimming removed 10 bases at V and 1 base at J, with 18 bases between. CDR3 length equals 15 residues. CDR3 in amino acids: CATNTPLQGTDTQYF. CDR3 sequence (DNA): TGTGCCACCAATACCCCGCTTCAAGGCACAGATACGCAGTATTTT.

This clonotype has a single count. CDR3 residues: CASSVGLADYNEQYF. CDR3 nucleotide sequence: TGTGCCAGCAGCGTGGGACTAGCGGACTACAATGAGCAGTACTTC. The chain joins TRBV5-6 to TRBJ2-5; 11 positions agree with TRBD2. With 4 bases clipped from V and 11 bases from J, the junction kept 13 bases outside the gene matches. The CDR3 consists of 15 residues. Looked up from germline, CDR1 is SGHDT and CDR2 is YYEEEE. Together with reference TRBV5-6 and TRBJ2-5, the CDR3 gives the full variable domain: DAGVTQSPTHLIKTRGQQVTLRCSPKSGHDTVSWYQQALGQGPQFIFQYYEEEERQRGNFPDRFSGHQFPNYSSELNVNALLLGDSALYLCASSVGLADYNEQYFGPGTRLLVL.

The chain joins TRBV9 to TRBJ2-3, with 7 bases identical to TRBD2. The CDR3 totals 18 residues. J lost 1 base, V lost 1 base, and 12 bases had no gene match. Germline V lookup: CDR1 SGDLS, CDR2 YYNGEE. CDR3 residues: CASSVPSFREARTDTQYF. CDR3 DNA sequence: TGTGCCAGCAGCGTACCCTCCTTCCGGGAGGCGCGCACAGATACGCAGTATTTT.

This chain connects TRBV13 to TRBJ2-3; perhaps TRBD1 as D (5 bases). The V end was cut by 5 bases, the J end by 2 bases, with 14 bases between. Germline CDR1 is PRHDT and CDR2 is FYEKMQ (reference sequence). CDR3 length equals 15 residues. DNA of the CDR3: TGTGCCAGCAGCGGAGTCAGGGCGTTCACAGATACGCAGTATTTT. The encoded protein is CASSGVRAFTDTQYF.

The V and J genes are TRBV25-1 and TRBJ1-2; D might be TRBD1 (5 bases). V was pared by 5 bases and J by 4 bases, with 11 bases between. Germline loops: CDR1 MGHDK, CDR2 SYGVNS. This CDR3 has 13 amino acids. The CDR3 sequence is CASSPGNRYGYTF. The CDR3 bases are TGTGCCAGCAGTCCAGGGAATCGCTATGGCTACACCTTC.

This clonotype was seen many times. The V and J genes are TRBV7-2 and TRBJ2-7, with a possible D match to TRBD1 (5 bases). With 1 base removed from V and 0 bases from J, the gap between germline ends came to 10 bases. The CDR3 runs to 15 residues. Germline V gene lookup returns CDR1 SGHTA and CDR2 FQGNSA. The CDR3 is CASSLDRQSSYEQYF. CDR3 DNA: TGTGCCAGCAGCTTAGATCGACAGAGCTCCTACGAGCAGTACTTC. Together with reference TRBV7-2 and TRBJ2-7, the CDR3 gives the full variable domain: GAGVSQSPSNKVTEKGKDVELRCDPISGHTALYWYRQSLGQGLEFLIYFQGNSAPDKSGLPSDRFSAERTGGSVSTLTIQRTQQEDSAVYLCASSLDRQSSYEQYFGPGTRLTVT.

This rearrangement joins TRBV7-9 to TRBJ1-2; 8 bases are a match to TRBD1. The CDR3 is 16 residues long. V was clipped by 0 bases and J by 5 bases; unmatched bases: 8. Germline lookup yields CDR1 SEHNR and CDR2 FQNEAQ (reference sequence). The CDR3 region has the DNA TGTGCCAGCAGCTTAGCGGGGGGGACAGGATCGTATGGCTACACCTTC. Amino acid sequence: CASSLAGGTGSYGYTF. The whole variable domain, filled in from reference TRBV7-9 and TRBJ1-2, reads DTGVSQNPRHKITKRGQNVTFRCDPISEHNRLYWYRQTLGQGPEFLTYFQNEAQLEKSRLLSDRFSAERPKGSFSTLEIQRTEQGDSAMYLCASSLAGGTGSYGYTFGSGTRLTVV.

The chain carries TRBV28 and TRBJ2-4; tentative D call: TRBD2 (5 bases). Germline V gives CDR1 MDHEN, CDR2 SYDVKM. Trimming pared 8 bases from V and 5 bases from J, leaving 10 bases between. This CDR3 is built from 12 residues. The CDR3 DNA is TGTGCCAGCGGGAGTTGGCAAAACATTCAGTACTTC. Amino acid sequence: CASGSWQNIQYF. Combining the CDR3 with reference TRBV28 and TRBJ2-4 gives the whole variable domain DVKVTQSSRYLVKRTGEKVFLECVQDMDHENMFWYRQDPGLGLRLIYFSYDVKMKEKGDIPEGYSVSREKKERFSLILESASTNQTSMYLCASGSWQNIQYFGAGTRLSVL.

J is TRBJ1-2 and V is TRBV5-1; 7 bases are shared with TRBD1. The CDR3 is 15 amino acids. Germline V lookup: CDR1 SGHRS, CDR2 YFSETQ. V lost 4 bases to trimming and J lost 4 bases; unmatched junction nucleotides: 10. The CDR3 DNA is TGCGCCAGCAGCCCAGGGGACAGAGAGATCTATGGCTACACCTTC. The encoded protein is CASSPGDREIYGYTF. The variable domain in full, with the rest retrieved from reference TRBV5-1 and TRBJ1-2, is KAGVTQTPRYLIKTRGQQVTLSCSPISGHRSVSWYQQTPGQGLQFLFEYFSETQRNKGNFPGRFSGRQFSNSRSEMNVSTLELGDSALYLCASSPGDREIYGYTFGSGTRLTVV.

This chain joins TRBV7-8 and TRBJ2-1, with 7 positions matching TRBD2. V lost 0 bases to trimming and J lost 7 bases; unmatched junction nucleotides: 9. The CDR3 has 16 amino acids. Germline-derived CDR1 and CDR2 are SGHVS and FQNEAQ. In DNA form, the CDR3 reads TGTGCCAGCAGCTTAGCCGGGACTACCTATCGGAATGAGCAGTTCTTC. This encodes CASSLAGTTYRNEQFF.